Presented here are 20 T cell receptor beta chains from one specimen sequenced in a study of blood T cell repertoires in COVID-19. The protocol was immunoSEQ multiplex PCR, while the TCRdb copy is restricted to in-frame clones and leaves out a portion. The table includes approximately 220,000 clones, about 85% detected once. The sequencing input was peripheral blood. Every receptor here comes from a middle-aged man with acute or convalescent COVID-19.

This rearrangement joins TRBV16 to TRBJ1-2; TRBD1 aligns across 9 bases. The CDR3 runs to 15 residues. Germline assignment: CDR1 KGHSY and CDR2 FQNENV. V trimming: 2 bases; J trimming: 3 bases; junction bases outside the gene matches: 4. DNA for the CDR3: TGTGCCAGCAGCCAACGGACAGGGGATGACTATGGCTACACCTTC. Encoded protein: CASSQRTGDDYGYTF.

The V gene is TRBV28, the J gene TRBJ1-2, with 9 nucleotides matching TRBD1. Per the germline V gene, CDR1 is MDHEN and CDR2 is SYDVKM. The CDR3 is 16 residues long. The trim removed 3 bases at V and 7 bases at J, leaving 12 bases unmatched. CDR3 amino acids: CASSFVGTGGKGGYTF. CDR3 DNA: TGTGCCAGCAGTTTTGTTGGAACAGGGGGCAAGGGTGGCTACACCTTC.

The rearrangement uses TRBV3-1 (or the pseudogene TRBV3-2) and TRBJ2-7; 9 bases match TRBD2. Unmatched junction bases numbered 5, after V lost 3 bases and J lost 2 bases. Germline V gene data show CDR1 as LGHDT and CDR2 as YNNKEL (reference sequence). The CDR3 totals 15 residues. The CDR3 sequence: CASSQGLAKAYEQYF. The DNA of the CDR3 is TGTGCCAGCAGCCAGGGACTAGCAAAGGCCTACGAGCAGTACTTC.

The chain is built from TRBV6-1 and TRBJ1-5; D call uncertain. Per germline, CDR1 MNHNS and CDR2 SASEGT. The CDR3 has 16 residues. Trimming took off 3 bases at V and 6 bases at J, with 18 bases between the two ends. The CDR3 nucleotides are TGTGCCAGCAGTGAGACGTACCGGGATTCTTTTCAGCCCCAGCATTTT. This translates into CASSETYRDSFQPQHF.

This sequence joins TRBV28 and TRBJ1-2; D is possibly TRBD1 (6 bases). Germline assignment: CDR1 MDHEN and CDR2 SYDVKM. This CDR3 spans 18 amino acids. Trimming shortened V by 2 bases and J by 0 bases, and 19 bases separated the two germline ends. This CDR3 is CASSLKAGGGHSNYGYTF. The CDR3 coding sequence is TGTGCCAGCAGTTTAAAGGCGGGGGGGGGCCATTCTAACTATGGCTACACCTTC.

The J gene is TRBJ2-3, the V gene TRBV7-7, with 7 positions matching TRBD1. Germline V gene lookup returns CDR1 SSHAT and CDR2 FNYEAQ (reference sequence). The CDR3 totals 15 residues. With V trimmed by 5 bases and J by 0 bases, 5 bases remained unmatched. The CDR3 here is CASSVSGGSTDTQYF. In nucleotides, the CDR3 is TGTGCCAGCAGCGTCTCAGGGGGTAGCACAGATACGCAGTATTTT.

The chain links TRBV18 to TRBJ2-7; maybe TRBD1 (5 bases). The V and J ends lost 1 base and 3 bases respectively, with 10 bases between them. CDR1 is KGHSH and CDR2 is LQKENI in the germline V gene. The CDR3 loop spans 14 amino acids. The CDR3 sequence: CASSPLDSIYEQYF. The DNA of the CDR3 is TGTGCCAGCTCACCACTCGACAGCATCTACGAGCAGTACTTC. Drawing the rest from reference TRBV18 and TRBJ2-7, the complete variable domain is NAGVMQNPRHLVRRRGQEARLRCSPMKGHSHVYWYRQLPEEGLKFMVYLQKENIIDESGMPKERFSAEFPKEGPSILRIQQVVRGDSAAYFCASSPLDSIYEQYFGPGTRLTVT.

The rearrangement joins TRBV6-6 to TRBJ2-1; 12 positions agree with TRBD2. The J segment lost 4 bases and the V segment lost 5 bases, leaving 6 bases of the junction unmatched. CDR1 MNHNY and CDR2 SVGAGI come from the germline V gene (reference sequence). This CDR3 is built from 16 residues. The CDR3 bases are TGTGCCAGCAGTGCGACTAGCGGGAGCCCTTACAATGAGCAGTTCTTC. Translated: CASSATSGSPYNEQFF.

The chain links TRBV7-2 to TRBJ2-1; D possibly corresponds to TRBD1 (6 bases). The CDR3 covers 15 residues. Trimming cost V 1 base and J 4 bases, with 11 bases left between them. CDR1 and CDR2 (germline): SGHTA, FQGNSA. The CDR3 sequence: CASSLGPGEYNEQFF. In nucleotides, the CDR3 is TGTGCCAGCAGCTTAGGACCAGGGGAATACAATGAGCAGTTCTTC.

The chain carries TRBV14 and TRBJ2-5; D remains ambiguous. The V gene lost 4 bases and the J gene lost 4 bases, with 4 bases spanning the gap. CDR3 length: 11 amino acids. In germline, CDR1 is SGHDN, CDR2 FVKESK. CDR3 bases: TGTGCCAGCAGCCTCTCAGAGACCCAGTACTTC. This encodes CASSLSETQYF.

CDR3: CASSIYWGQGVDPLYEQYF. Written as DNA, the CDR3 is TGTGCCAGTAGTATATACTGGGGTCAGGGGGTGGACCCTCTCTACGAGCAGTACTTC. This chain joins TRBV19 and TRBJ2-7; 7 bases are shared with TRBD1. The CDR3 is 19 amino acids. J was trimmed by 3 bases and V by 2 bases; bases with no gene match: 19. Germline V lookup: CDR1 LNHDA, CDR2 SQIVND (reference sequence). The whole variable domain, filled in from reference TRBV19 and TRBJ2-7, reads DGGITQSPKYLFRKEGQNVTLSCEQNLNHDAMYWYRQDPGQGLRLIYYSQIVNDFQKGDIAEGYSVSREKKESFPLTVTSAQKNPTAFYLCASSIYWGQGVDPLYEQYFGPGTRLTVT.

The chain couples TRBV15 to TRBJ2-7; D is unclear. V lost 3 bases and J 7 bases, leaving 10 bases between the germline ends. CDR1 is LNHNV, CDR2 YYDKDF, per germline (reference sequence). The CDR3 is made up of 12 amino acids. CDR3 protein: CATSRYYREQYF. CDR3 DNA: TGTGCCACCAGCAGGTATTACAGAGAGCAGTACTTC.

The rearrangement links TRBV7-2 to TRBJ2-4, with D perhaps matching TRBD2 (5 bases). The CDR3 is 13 residues long. With 5 bases removed from V and 9 bases from J, the gap between germline ends came to 14 bases. Germline V CDR1 and CDR2: SGHTA, FQGNSA. The CDR3 protein is CASSADGRGIQYF. CDR3 sequence (DNA): TGTGCCAGCAGCGCCGACGGACGGGGCATTCAGTACTTC.

The J gene is TRBJ2-5, the V gene TRBV5-1; possible D gene TRBD2, 5 bases. The V end lost 0 bases, the J end lost 1 base, and 10 bases lay between the germline ends. In germline, CDR1 is SGHRS, CDR2 YFSETQ. The CDR3 covers 15 residues. CDR3 nucleotides: TGCGCCAGCAGCTTGGTGGCTAGCCCCCAAGAGACCCAGTACTTC. This gives the protein CASSLVASPQETQYF.

The V gene is TRBV24-1, the J gene TRBJ2-3, with D maybe TRBD2 (6 bases). V lost 5 bases to trimming and J lost 2 bases, with 16 bases between them. Per the germline V gene, CDR1 is KGHDR and CDR2 is SFDVKD. The CDR3 has 16 amino acids. The CDR3, as DNA: TGTGCCACCAGTGTCCCGCGGGGATCCCTCACAGATACGCAGTATTTT. It translates to CATSVPRGSLTDTQYF.

This chain links TRBV2 with TRBJ2-7; TRBD2 aligns across 8 bases. This CDR3 spans 16 amino acids. The V and J ends lost 3 bases and 8 bases, in that order; junction bases with no gene match: 15. Germline V lookup: CDR1 SNHLY, CDR2 FYNNEI. CDR3 sequence (DNA): TGTGCCAGCAGTGAGATGGGACCTGGGACTAGTATCAAGCAGTACTTC. Protein sequence: CASSEMGPGTSIKQYF.

V is TRBV5-1 and J is TRBJ2-3, with 9 positions matching TRBD2. Germline V CDR1 and CDR2: SGHRS, YFSETQ. Trimming at V came to 4 bases and at J to 4 bases, leaving 13 bases not matched to a gene. This CDR3 spans 17 amino acids. The CDR3 here is CASSPTALSGGADTQYF. CDR3 bases: TGCGCCAGCAGCCCCACGGCGCTTAGCGGGGGTGCAGATACGCAGTATTTT.

The chain uses TRBV30 and TRBJ1-1, with D tentatively TRBD1 (5 bases). The V gene lost 2 bases and the J gene lost 10 bases, with 14 bases spanning the gap. Germline-derived CDR1 and CDR2 are GTSNPN and SVGIG (reference sequence). The CDR3 loop spans 12 amino acids. CDR3 coding DNA: TGTGCCTGGAGTTTTACCATGGGGGGAGCTTTCTTT. This codes for CAWSFTMGGAFF.

The V gene is TRBV14, the J gene TRBJ2-1; D might be TRBD2 (7 bases). The V gene's germline CDR1 is SGHDN and CDR2 FVKESK. The CDR3 is 16 residues long. Trimming stripped 0 bases from V and 7 bases from J, with 16 bases between. CDR3 DNA sequence: TGTGCCAGCAGCCAAGACGGTCCCGGGGGGCCAAATGAGCAGTTCTTC. Encoded protein: CASSQDGPGGPNEQFF.

V usage is TRBV7-9 and J usage is TRBJ1-6; possibly TRBD1 for D (5 bases). Trimming pared 1 base from V and 10 bases from J, leaving 11 bases between. The CDR3 spans 14 residues. Germline V gene lookup returns CDR1 SEHNR and CDR2 FQNEAQ (reference sequence). This chain's CDR3 is CASSLEHSGSPLHF. CDR3 coding DNA: TGTGCCAGCAGCTTAGAACACTCAGGGTCACCCCTCCACTTT. The complete variable domain, with remaining parts taken from reference TRBV7-9 and TRBJ1-6, reads DTGVSQNPRHKITKRGQNVTFRCDPISEHNRLYWYRQTLGQGPEFLTYFQNEAQLEKSRLLSDRFSAERPKGSFSTLEIQRTEQGDSAMYLCASSLEHSGSPLHFGNGTRLTVT.